The source of this T cell receptor (beta chain) is a study of somatic mutations in cytotoxic T cells in rheumatoid arthritis. Overall study: Flow sorting of some V beta antibody-stained T cells reached nearly 100% purity, with V beta1+ cells also TCRB-sequenced. General study results and limits: In rheumatoid arthritis patients, unlike healthy controls, CD8+ clonality rose with age.

About this clone itself: Its antigen is still unknown.

Controls that were healthy consisted of blood donors whose median age was roughly 51 years (range about 20-75), with less than 60% female. Separation of CD4+ and CD8+ cells was performed by positive magnetic bead selection, and purity was verified by flow cytometry. Method: immunoSEQ multiplex PCR; TCRdb's copy keeps in-frame clones and lacks some. The table lists some 10,000 clones, 73% of them singletons. Sequencing input: CD8+ T cells sorted from blood. The TCR comes from a man in his fifties or sixties in good health.

CDR3 sequence reads: CAISVDTENIQYF. Written as DNA, the CDR3 is TGTGCCATCAGTGTTGACACAGAAAACATTCAGTACTTC. The V gene is TRBV10-3, the J gene TRBJ2-4; D is ambiguous. V was cut by 4 bases and J by 5 bases, with 9 bases left in between. Looked up from germline, CDR1 is ENHRY and CDR2 is SYGVKD. This CDR3 spans 13 amino acids.